This T cell receptor (beta chain) was sequenced in a study of cytomegalovirus exposure and HLA in healthy donors. Overall study: Among the approximately 420 donors who were genotyped, 70% to 90% fell in the genetic ancestry cluster that is associated with self-reported Caucasian donors.

60 Vbeta and 13 Jbeta primers were used in PCR. TCRdb keeps only in-frame clones here, not all; method: immunoSEQ multiplex PCR. Here the sample spans about 62,000 clones, more than 70% being singletons. The germline V gene encodes CDR1 LNHDA and CDR2 SQIVND (reference sequence). V lost 5 bases and J lost 3; bases outside the gene matches: 17. The length of the CDR3 is 20 residues. This receptor was obtained from a woman aged 25-40 years in good health and CMV-seronegative. Sequenced material: PBMCs. The chain carries TRBV19 and TRBJ2-1, with 12 bases lining up with TRBD2. As DNA, the CDR3 is TGTGCCAGTAGTGGGGCCCCGGGACTAGCGGGCGAAAGGGACTACAATGAGCAGTTCTTC. It yields the protein CASSGAPGLAGERDYNEQFF.